The rows below give T cell receptor beta chains drawn from one sample of a study of CD8+ T cells in alopecia areata. Some clones are missing from TCRdb's copy, which holds only in-frame ones; the method was immunoSEQ multiplex PCR. The sample shows 90,000 to 150,000 clones, about half of them seen only once. Sequencing was performed on CD4+ T cells sorted from blood, taken at week 4, from a patient treated with tofacitinib. All receptors derive from a human donor with alopecia areata. The CDR3 runs from the conserved cysteine through the conserved F or W. For some rows the clone size is stated as once, few or many, or as a class when expanded; others skip it.

clone_size j_call v_call cdr3_length cdr3_aa
. TRBJ2-1 TRBV2 15 CASSQDWSSYNEQFF
few TRBJ1-4 TRBV5-4 16 CASSSGQGAGREKLFF
. TRBJ2-4 TRBV4-2 17 CASSPDSGGRAKNIQYF
. TRBJ2-1 TRBV7-9 16 CASSPPGQGASNEQFF
. TRBJ1-6 TRBV6-1 14 CASSGRRFNSPLHF
. TRBJ2-5 TRBV9 13 CASSQRGQETQYF
. TRBJ1-1 TRBV29-1 12 CSVVMGNTEAFF
few TRBJ2-5 TRBV30 10 CAWSVGTQYF
. TRBJ2-7 TRBV30 12 CAWILRGDEQYF
few TRBJ2-1 TRBV30 12 CAWASSYNEQFF
few TRBJ2-7 TRBV30 14 CAWSVPGGPYEQYF
. TRBJ1-5 TRBV18 13 CASSPQDRQPQHF
few TRBJ1-3 TRBV5-6 17 CASSSDRGFGSGNTIYF
. TRBJ2-3 TRBV2 12 CASVTFTDTQYF
few TRBJ2-7 TRBV27 14 CASSSRGGYYEQYF
few TRBJ2-1 TRBV7-2 15 CASRAGTSRWNEQFF
once TRBJ1-2 TRBV30 13 CAWGPDRTYGYTF
few TRBJ2-2 TRBV19 16 CATSPGGGIMTGELFF
few TRBJ2-4 TRBV6-1 14 CASRLLAGLNIQYF
. TRBJ2-6 TRBV5-1 16 CASSLEKSTGANVLTF
. TRBJ1-6 TRBV27 14 CASSARVSDSPLHF
few TRBJ2-7 TRBV11-2 17 CASSLVGQRGGLAEQYF
few TRBJ2-6 TRBV6-1 16 CASSEDRFSGANVLTF
few TRBJ2-7 TRBV29-1 12 CSVEWQGYEQYF
. TRBJ2-1 TRBV30 15 CAWSVHRNRNNEQFF
. TRBJ2-3 TRBV6-6 15 CASSSGQTSTDTQYF
few TRBJ2-1 TRBV19 14 CASTLRGGNNEQFF
once TRBJ2-7 TRBV5-1 13 CASSSSGTHEQYF
. TRBJ1-2 TRBV6-1 14 CASSLTTGDYGYTF
. TRBJ2-1 TRBV6-1 14 CASRPGTIVYEQFF
. TRBJ2-2 TRBV29-1 13 CSARQGVAGELFF
. TRBJ2-3 TRBV2 14 CASSGQAMTDTQYF
. TRBJ1-2 TRBV30 13 CAWRRDPGYGYTF
. TRBJ2-1 TRBV6-6 15 CASRPGISSYNEQFF
. TRBJ2-7 TRBV29-1 15 CSVRPPGGGHLEQYF
. TRBJ1-2 TRBV19 15 CATKKFSRENYGYTF
. TRBJ2-4 TRBV9 14 CASSATDRANIQYF
once TRBJ2-6 TRBV27 17 CASTRDSPYGGANVLTF
. TRBJ1-5 TRBV30 13 CAWRDRENQPQHF
. TRBJ1-1 TRBV7-9 14 CASSGRAGNTEAFF
. TRBJ1-2 TRBV30 18 CAWSRGTGGDLSYYGYTF